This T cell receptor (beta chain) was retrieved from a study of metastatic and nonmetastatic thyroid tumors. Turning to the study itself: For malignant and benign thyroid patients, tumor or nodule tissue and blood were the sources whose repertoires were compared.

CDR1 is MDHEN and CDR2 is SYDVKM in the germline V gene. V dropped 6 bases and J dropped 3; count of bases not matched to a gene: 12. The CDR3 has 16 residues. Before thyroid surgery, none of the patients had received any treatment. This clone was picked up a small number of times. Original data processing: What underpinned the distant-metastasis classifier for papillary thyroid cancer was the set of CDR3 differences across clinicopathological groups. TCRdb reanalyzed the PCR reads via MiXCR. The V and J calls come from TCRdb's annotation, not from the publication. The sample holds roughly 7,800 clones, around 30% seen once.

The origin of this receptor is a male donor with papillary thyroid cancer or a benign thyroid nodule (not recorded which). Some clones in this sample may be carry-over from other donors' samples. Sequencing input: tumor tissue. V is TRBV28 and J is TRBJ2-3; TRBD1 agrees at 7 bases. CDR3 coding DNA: TGTGCCAGCAGCACTAGGACAGTCAGGGGGACAGATACGCAGTATTTT. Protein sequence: CASSTRTVRGTDTQYF.